This T cell receptor (beta chain) was recorded in a study of blood T cell repertoires in COVID-19 (dated by TCRdb to between 2020 and 2021). In terms of the full investigation: Samples covering the acute and convalescent phases of COVID-19 were provided by collaborators in the United States, Italy and Spain. The dataset comprised deeply sampled blood TCRbeta repertoires from subjects exposed to, actively infected with, or recovered from COVID-19. The material from the prospective study consisted of cDNA or gDNA derived from T cells, B-cell-depleted T cells, or PBMCs. Where HLA class I and class II types were available, the types were taken from metadata supplied by the sample provider, not from assay-based typing. Samples were obtained from the ongoing ImmuneRACE study (first 160 participants) and from over 1,000 subjects provided by 6 global collaborators. A de-identified subject ID, COVID-19 status, age in years and sex were almost always included in the sample metadata. The repertoires were released in a freely available public database meant as a resource for research on the immune response to SARS-CoV-2.

In the prospective study, participants were roughly 18 to 95 years old, resided in about two dozen geographic areas of the United States, and were enrolled through a virtual design. To assign participants to cohorts, the prospective study relied on clinical history that participants themselves reported in a screening survey and a study questionnaire. Exposed participants were defined as having been in contact with someone with a PCR-confirmed or clinician-diagnosed COVID-19 case within 2 weeks of study entry. Mobile phlebotomists in the prospective study collected whole blood, serum and a nasopharyngeal or oropharyngeal swab from every participant. Participants in the prospective study had the option to provide additional blood draws and questionnaires over an approximately two-month period. Before DNA extraction, blood samples from the prospective study were shipped at room temperature or frozen.

On this clone itself: Its cognate antigen has yet to be identified. No base quality information exists; no much larger clone differs at one position.

Via the germline V gene, CDR1 is MGHRA and CDR2 YSYEKL. Germline trimming amounts to 6 bases on V and 8 bases on J, with 12 as the count of junction bases outside the gene matches. The cysteine opens and the phenylalanine closes a CDR3 of 15 amino acids. The sequence is cut down to CDR3 DNA, 45 bases in frame from base 1. The paper's findings and limits, for the study overall: How much clinical and demographic metadata was included differed by source and by participant, and the metadata was provided uncurated.

TCRbeta CDR3 regions were amplified from genomic DNA by means of the immunoSEQ Assay, a bias-controlled multiplex PCR. From the authors' description of their analysis: The number of nucleated cells in each sample was estimated from the amplification of reference gene primers within the assay. Sequence reads were collapsed and filtered to measure the absolute abundance of every unique TCRbeta CDR3 rearrangement. Productive Simpson clonality was computed per sample as the square root of Simpson's diversity index over productive rearrangements. This immuneACCESS table, as held by TCRdb, lists in-frame sequences with V and J called but not all clones. Of the missing ones, under half trace to an unresolved V gene in checked studies; the others have no known cause. V and J calls and clone size follow that table, whereas D and trimming were derived from the DNA. This sample comprises 200,000 to 250,000 clones, 75% to 90% of them detected only once. More than 3% of the sample is held by the ten biggest clonotypes.

The chain couples TRBV4-1 to TRBJ2-1; the central 8 bases match TRBD2. Sequencing was carried out using PBMCs or T cells enriched from blood (not recorded which). The source is a woman in her 30s who had been exposed to COVID-19. The bases are TGCGCCAGCAGTCGCGGGGGGCGGTCTAGCGATGAGCAGTTCTTC. Its protein reads: CASSRGGRSSDEQFF.